This TCR beta chain was recorded in a study of T-cell reconstitution after alpha-beta-depleted transplantation in children. Study-wide results and caveats: Several patients had high TCRbeta diversity at day 60; it came from surviving recipient T cells and thymic progenitors.

A TCRbeta library incorporating unique molecular identifiers was prepared. A single record per CDR3 protein comes from TCRdb applying MiXCR to the PCR reads. The table has some 440,000 distinct CDR3 sequences, under 20% seen once. The V gene's germline CDR1 is LGHDT and CDR2 YNNKEL (reference sequence). The ends were cut back, 4 bases at V and 2 bases at J, with 9 bases in the middle. The CDR3 loop spans 13 amino acids. For this clonotype: As yet, its antigen is unknown.

This TCR was sampled from a boy younger than two who had a stem cell transplant for Wiskott-Aldrich syndrome, so the T cells may come from the graft donor. V and J are TRBV3-1 and TRBJ2-7; D is uncertain. Here the sequenced sample was PBMCs, mostly from graft donor cells, taken 360 days after TCRalphabeta/CD19-depleted stem cell transplant. CDR3: CASSRALTYEQYF. The CDR3 nucleotides are TGTGCCAGCAGCCGGGCGCTAACCTACGAGCAGTACTTC.